These T cell receptor beta chains were read from a single sample in a study of blood T cells in healthy people across ages. TCRdb reprocessed the 5' RACE reads via MiXCR and lists one record per CDR3 protein. The sample lists some 900,000 distinct CDR3 sequences, roughly 50% occurring once. The source material was blood. These receptors came from a man aged 25 to 40 in good health. CDR3s include the opening cysteine and the closing phenylalanine or tryptophan. A D gene is named only where the DNA matches it firmly. Part of the rows lack a size; the others show once, few, many or a class for expanded clones.

j_gene,d_gene,abundance,v_gene,CDR3aa,CDR3nt
TRBJ2-7,NA,NA,TRBV5-1,CASSPGTQSSYEQYF,TGCGCCAGCAGCCCCGGGACTCAAAGCTCCTACGAGCAGTACTTC
TRBJ1-2,NA,NA,TRBV6-1,CASSEDSRAYPNYGYTF,TGTGCCAGCAGTGAAGACTCCAGGGCCTACCCCAACTATGGCTACACCTTC
TRBJ2-7,TRBD1,few,TRBV15,CATSHDRGRNYEQYF,TGTGCCACCAGCCACGACAGGGGTAGAAACTACGAGCAGTACTTC
TRBJ1-5,NA,NA,TRBV6-2/TRBV6-3,CASSYSGFVSQPQHF,TGTGCCAGCAGTTACTCAGGGTTCGTAAGTCAGCCCCAGCATTTT
TRBJ2-3,NA,NA,TRBV6-5,CASSYSSTGGSHTDTQYF,TGTGCCAGCAGTTACTCGAGTACCGGGGGCTCCCACACAGATACGCAGTATTTT
TRBJ1-2,TRBD1,few,TRBV10-3,CAITKSGQGNYGYTF,TGTGCCATCACCAAATCGGGACAGGGGAACTATGGCTACACCTTC
TRBJ2-6,NA,few,TRBV6-4,CAKDRVTRANVLTF,TGTGCCAAAGACCGAGTCACCCGGGCCAACGTCCTGACTTTC
TRBJ1-1,NA,NA,TRBV3-1,CASSQERQGEAFF,TGTGCCAGCAGCCAAGAGAGGCAGGGAGAAGCTTTCTTT
TRBJ2-3,NA,NA,TRBV7-6,CASSSKRTGTTDTQYF,TGTGCCAGCAGCTCAAAAAGGACTGGCACCACAGATACGCAGTATTTT
TRBJ2-3,NA,NA,TRBV21-1,CASRAAPEPQYF,TGTGCCAGCAGGGCAGCCCCCGAGCCCCAGTATTTT
TRBJ2-1,NA,NA,TRBV12-3/TRBV12-4,CASSGGSANEQFF,TGTGCCAGCTCTGGGGGGTCGGCGAATGAGCAGTTCTTC
TRBJ1-2,NA,NA,TRBV20-1,CSARDGYNYGYTF,TGCAGTGCTAGAGACGGATATAACTATGGCTACACCTTC
TRBJ2-3,TRBD2,NA,TRBV20-1,CSARDPSGGPDTQYF,TGCAGTGCTAGAGACCCTAGCGGGGGCCCAGATACGCAGTATTTT
TRBJ2-5,TRBD2,NA,TRBV27,CASSPIYPQRGSQETQYF,TGTGCCAGCAGTCCCATCTATCCCCAGCGGGGGTCGCAAGAGACCCAGTACTTC
TRBJ2-7,NA,few,TRBV6-1,CASSGDTSEQYF,TGTGCCAGCAGTGGAGACACGAGCGAGCAGTACTTC
TRBJ1-2,NA,NA,TRBV5-1,CATRVGTSTDYGYTF,TGCGCCACCAGGGTCGGCACCTCGACAGACTATGGCTACACCTTC
TRBJ2-7,NA,NA,TRBV28,CASTWTRANEQYF,TGTGCCAGCACCTGGACCCGTGCCAACGAGCAGTACTTC
TRBJ2-7,NA,NA,TRBV12-3/TRBV12-4,CASSLPQGRMDEQYF,TGTGCCAGCAGTCTACCACAAGGCAGGATGGACGAGCAGTACTTC
TRBJ2-7,NA,few,TRBV4-1,CASSPYGAGYEQYF,TGCGCCAGCAGCCCTTACGGGGCCGGTTACGAGCAGTACTTC
TRBJ1-2,NA,few,TRBV29-1,CSVALTSDGYTF,TGCAGCGTTGCTCTTACCTCGGACGGCTACACCTTC
TRBJ2-7,NA,NA,TRBV12-3/TRBV12-4,CASTSRTNVYEQYF,TGTGCCAGCACCTCGAGGACAAATGTTTACGAGCAGTACTTC
TRBJ1-2,NA,NA,TRBV9,CASRLGANKDYGYTF,TGTGCCAGCAGGTTGGGCGCGAACAAGGACTATGGCTACACCTTC
TRBJ1-4,TRBD1,NA,TRBV12-3/TRBV12-4,CASSRQGAYEKLFF,TGTGCCAGCAGTCGACAGGGCGCTTATGAAAAACTGTTTTTT
TRBJ2-3,NA,NA,TRBV11-3,CASSLDGPRTDTQYF,TGTGCCAGCAGCTTAGATGGTCCACGCACAGATACGCAGTATTTT
TRBJ1-1,TRBD1,NA,TRBV5-1,CASSTGQGQTNTEAFF,TGCGCCAGCAGCACGGGACAGGGACAAACCAACACTGAAGCTTTCTTT
TRBJ2-5,NA,NA,TRBV27,CASSLSRRMQETQYF,TGTGCCAGCAGTTTATCGAGGAGAATGCAAGAGACCCAGTACTTC
TRBJ2-1,TRBD2,NA,TRBV20-1,CSASAGLAGGLFF,TGCAGTGCTAGTGCGGGACTAGCGGGAGGGTTGTTCTTC
TRBJ2-1,NA,few,TRBV15,CATSRAGIRVGNEQFF,TGTGCCACCAGCAGAGCGGGGATCAGGGTTGGCAATGAGCAGTTCTTC
TRBJ2-3,TRBD2,many,TRBV6-4,CASSDGLAVTDTQYF,TGTGCCAGCAGTGACGGACTAGCTGTCACAGATACGCAGTATTTT